The clone carrying this T cell receptor beta chain came up many times. TCRdb itself ran the 5' RACE reads through MiXCR, one entry per CDR3 protein. The repertoire holds about 31,000 distinct CDR3 sequences, roughly 15% seen once, with approximately 5.6% in the top ten. This entry belongs to a study of neurological immune-mediated disorders. The time point: technical triplicate 2. The origin of this receptor is a female donor with HTLV-1-associated myelopathy (HAM/TSP). The sample taken for sequencing was CD4+ T cells from blood.

The DNA of the CDR3 is TGTGCCAGCAGCCAGGCCTCTTTTTGGAACACTGAAGCTTTCTTT. Its protein product is CASSQASFWNTEAFF. The rearrangement joins TRBV14 to TRBJ1-1; no clear D gene. This CDR3 spans 15 amino acids. Germline loops: CDR1 SGHDN, CDR2 FVKESK. Trimming took off 3 bases at V and 1 base at J, with 12 bases between the two ends.